This is a list of T cell receptor beta chains from one sample in a study of shared clonotypes between healthy human individuals. Clones were sequenced by immunoSEQ multiplex PCR, and TCRdb holds only the in-frame ones, with some missing. The data contain 2 million to 3 million clones, roughly 93% of them seen just once; the ten biggest clones take up around 0.37%. The specimen sequenced was naive CD4+ T cells from PBMCs. Receptor source: a man aged 18 to 35 in good health. Some clones in this sample may be carry-over from other donors' samples. The CDR3 runs from the conserved cysteine through the conserved F or W. Size is stated for part of the rows, as once, few or many counts, or as a class when the clone is expanded.

TRBV29-1,TRBJ2-3,once,CSLLAGGRDTQYF
TRBV7-2,TRBJ1-1,once,CASSLAFTEAFF
TRBV28,TRBJ1-2,-,CASSAIGTGNRYGYTF
TRBV7-9,TRBJ1-2,-,CASTRRGGPYGYTF
TRBV19,TRBJ2-1,once,CASRDRGLAGTYNEQFF
TRBV5-4,TRBJ2-5,-,CASSYPGQGLETQYF
TRBV30,TRBJ1-5,-,CAWRSPGGMSQHF
TRBV28,TRBJ2-7,-,CASSSPPGAHSYEQYF
TRBV18,TRBJ2-3,once,CASSPPSGTDTQYF
TRBV7-8,TRBJ2-1,-,CASSGTSGRNEQFF
TRBV2,TRBJ2-1,-,CASSDRVGNEQFF
TRBV7-2,TRBJ1-1,once,CASSLEGTGLGTEAFF
TRBV7-2,TRBJ2-1,-,CASSLLGGGYNEQFF
TRBV5-1,TRBJ2-1,-,CASSLVPGGRNEQFF
TRBV5-1,TRBJ2-7,-,CASSLDFAGEQYF
TRBV5-1,TRBJ2-7,-,CASSFLVGYEQYF
TRBV7-3,-,once,CASSPKGGAPYEQYF
TRBV2,TRBJ1-5,-,CASSPTGDQPQHF
TRBV6-5,TRBJ1-5,-,CASSTRQGSQPQHF
TRBV4-1,TRBJ2-2,-,CASSPGLAGVAGELFF
TRBV18,TRBJ1-5,once,CASSPGPAYSNQPQHF
TRBV7-9,TRBJ2-5,-,CASSPGGGRETQYF
TRBV2,TRBJ1-1,-,CASTSQGNTEAFF
TRBV25-1,TRBJ2-1,-,CASSGSGRINEQFF
TRBV11-1,TRBJ2-3,-,CASSLGQTDTQYF
TRBV14,TRBJ1-1,-,CASSLQLDTEAFF
TRBV4-3,TRBJ2-5,-,CASSQVGDRDETQYF
TRBV5-4,TRBJ2-3,-,CASSSGLAGGGGTDTQYF
TRBV14,TRBJ1-3,-,CASSPVGEATGNTIYF
TRBV5-1,TRBJ2-3,-,CASSHVGDTQYF
TRBV5-8,TRBJ2-3,-,CATSKSVVAGASDTQYF
TRBV29-1,TRBJ2-7,-,CSARRNSNSYEQYF
TRBV6-6,TRBJ2-7,-,CASSYSQGSAEQYF
TRBV19,TRBJ1-2,-,CASSAGGAYGYTF
TRBV12-5,TRBJ1-5,once,CASGLVPGGYNQPQHF
TRBV21-1,TRBJ1-5,-,CASSPTGELNQPQHF
TRBV6-5,TRBJ2-7,-,CASSYSTGEGYEQYF
TRBV10-3,TRBJ1-6,once,CAISGQQYNSPLHF